These 16 T cell receptor beta chains came from one sample sequenced in a study of blood T cell repertoires in COVID-19. Using immunoSEQ multiplex PCR, the repertoire was profiled, and TCRdb retains in-frame clones only, with some absent. The sample consists of roughly 160,000 clones, under 90% of them appearing once. The sequenced sample was peripheral blood. The source of these receptors is a woman of 80 years or more with acute or convalescent COVID-19.

The V call is TRBV7-9, the J call TRBJ2-1, with D tentatively TRBD1 (5 bases). The CDR3 extends over 9 amino acids. Germline CDR1 and CDR2: SEHNR and FQNEAQ (reference sequence). DNA of the CDR3: TGTAGGGGCGAACATGAGCAGTTCTTC. Protein: CRGEHEQFF. Filled out from reference TRBV7-9 and TRBJ2-1, the complete variable domain reads DTGVSQNPRHKITKRGQNVTFRCDPISEHNRLYWYRQTLGQGPEFLTYFQNEAQLEKSRLLSDRFSAERPKGSFSTLEIQRTEQGDSAMYLCRGEHEQFFGPGTRLTVL.

The V and J genes are TRBV6-2 or TRBV6-3 and TRBJ2-2; 11 nucleotides line up with TRBD2. The V gene's germline CDR1 is MNHEY and CDR2 SVGEGT. This CDR3 comprises 15 residues. V gave up 4 bases and J gave up 6 bases; unmatched junction bases: 4. The CDR3 region has the DNA TGTGCCAGCAGTTTAGCGGGAGGGCCTTCCGGGGAGCTGTTTTTT. It is translated as CASSLAGGPSGELFF.

The V and J genes are TRBV12-3 or TRBV12-4 and TRBJ1-6; no firm D call. V gave up 6 bases and J gave up 7 bases, with 7 bases separating them. The CDR3 covers 12 residues. The CDR3 sequence is CASSLQNSPLHF. Here the CDR3 DNA reads TGTGCCAGCAGCTTACAGAATTCACCCCTCCACTTT.

The CDR3 DNA follows: TGTGCCAGCAGCGCACAGGGGGCGAACACCGGGGAGCTGTTTTTT. This encodes CASSAQGANTGELFF. This rearrangement joins TRBV9 to TRBJ2-2; TRBD1 aligns across 8 bases. V lost 3 bases, J lost 0 bases, and 1 base stayed unmatched. CDR3 length equals 15 residues. Per the germline V gene, CDR1 is SGDLS and CDR2 is YYNGEE.

The gene calls are TRBV4-2 and TRBJ1-6, with D unclear. This CDR3 comprises 13 residues. Between the trimmed V and J ends, which lost 4 bases and 9 bases, there was a span of 10 bases. The germline gives CDR1 LGHNA, CDR2 YNFKEQ. CDR3 in DNA: TGTGCCAGCAGCCCTTTTATCGGTTCACCCCTCCACTTT. Translated, it gives CASSPFIGSPLHF.

J is TRBJ2-2 and V is TRBV4-1; D unresolved. Looked up from germline, CDR1 is MGHRA and CDR2 is YSYEKL. V lost 4 bases, J lost 0 bases, and 6 bases lay in between. The CDR3 is 14 amino acids. The CDR3 nucleotides read TGCGCCAGCAGCCCCCCTTCGAACACCGGGGAGCTGTTTTTT. Its translation: CASSPPSNTGELFF.

The rearrangement links TRBV19 to TRBJ2-3, with TRBD1 matching over 8 bases. Germline V CDR1 and CDR2: LNHDA, SQIVND (reference sequence). This CDR3 comprises 14 residues. V shed 10 bases, J shed 1 base, and the junction held 7 bases outside the gene matches. The CDR3 DNA reads as TGTGCCACGCATGACAGGGGTCGCACAGATACGCAGTATTTT. It codes for CATHDRGRTDTQYF.

The chain joins TRBV24-1 to TRBJ2-3, with D possibly matching TRBD2 (6 bases). The CDR3 consists of 16 residues. V lost 2 bases to trimming and J lost 3 bases, with 14 bases between them. Germline-derived CDR1 and CDR2 are KGHDR and SFDVKD. Here the CDR3 reads CATSDSVAVSTDTQYF. CDR3 coding DNA: TGTGCCACCAGTGATTCTGTAGCGGTGTCGACAGATACGCAGTATTTT.

This sequence joins TRBV30 and TRBJ2-2; possibly TRBD2 for D (5 bases). Germline V gene sequence: CDR1 GTSNPN, CDR2 SVGIG (reference sequence). This CDR3 comprises 14 residues. V lost 2 bases to trimming and J lost 0 bases, with 7 bases between them. The DNA for the CDR3 is TGTGCCTGGAGTCTGGACTCGAACACCGGGGAGCTGTTTTTT. This translates into CAWSLDSNTGELFF.

The CDR3 reads CASSVEPNQPQHF. DNA of the CDR3: TGTGCCAGCAGCGTAGAGCCGAATCAGCCCCAGCATTTT. The chain recombines TRBV9 with TRBJ1-5; D gene uncertain. CDR3 size: 13 residues. Per germline, CDR1 SGDLS and CDR2 YYNGEE. The ends were cut back, 0 bases at V and 4 bases at J, with 5 bases in the middle. Looking up the rest from reference TRBV9 and TRBJ1-5 gives the full variable domain: DSGVTQTPKHLITATGQRVTLRCSPRSGDLSVYWYQQSLDQGLQFLIQYYNGEERAKGNILERFSAQQFPDLHSELNLSSLELGDSALYFCASSVEPNQPQHFGDGTRLSIL.

This clone was seen just once. The chain recombines TRBV5-6 with TRBJ2-3, with D maybe TRBD1 (6 bases). Germline CDR1 and CDR2: SGHDT and YYEEEE. The CDR3 runs 16 residues. Trimming shortened V by 0 bases and J by 0 bases, and 11 bases separated the two germline ends. This CDR3 is CASSLAFDRSTDTQYF. The CDR3 DNA sequence: TGTGCCAGCAGCTTGGCCTTTGACAGGAGCACAGATACGCAGTATTTT.

The chain couples TRBV4-3 to TRBJ1-4; 10 bases match TRBD1. The germline CDR1 and CDR2 sequences are LGHNA and YSLEER. V was clipped by 4 bases and J by 4 bases; unmatched bases: 6. The length of the CDR3 is 16 residues. As DNA, the CDR3 is TGCGCCAGCAGCCCGCAGGGACAGGGGAGTAATGAAAAACTGTTTTTT. It is translated as CASSPQGQGSNEKLFF.

This chain connects TRBV5-6 to TRBJ2-7, with D possibly TRBD2 on 5 matching bases. The ends were cut back, 0 bases at V and 2 bases at J, with 18 bases in the middle. CDR3 length: 17 residues. The germline gives CDR1 SGHDT, CDR2 YYEEEE. CDR3 protein: CASSLDVSGNHPYEQYF. In DNA, the CDR3 is TGTGCCAGCAGCTTGGACGTCTCGGGGAATCACCCCTACGAGCAGTACTTC.

V usage is TRBV20-1 and J usage is TRBJ1-1; tentatively, D is TRBD1 (5 bases). Between the trimmed V and J ends, which lost 3 bases and 1 base, there was a span of 12 bases. The CDR3 loop spans 14 amino acids. CDR1 and CDR2 (germline): DFQATT, SNEGSKA (reference sequence). This CDR3 is CSASKGTQNTEAFF. CDR3 DNA: TGCAGTGCTAGTAAAGGGACTCAGAACACTGAAGCTTTCTTT.

The V and J genes are TRBV28 and TRBJ1-3; 10 bases fit TRBD1. The CDR3 length is 19 residues. V dropped 2 bases and J dropped 2; count of bases not matched to a gene: 12. Germline-derived CDR1 and CDR2 are MDHEN and SYDVKM. CDR3 in amino acids: CASSLRTGGFMSPGNTIYF. CDR3 in DNA: TGTGCCAGCAGTTTAAGGACAGGGGGTTTTATGTCTCCTGGAAACACCATATATTTT.

The rearrangement uses TRBV27 and TRBJ2-5; D possibly corresponds to TRBD2 (5 bases). The CDR3 has 14 residues. Germline CDR1 and CDR2: MNHEY and SMNVEV (reference sequence). Between the trimmed V and J ends, which lost 5 bases and 5 bases, there was a span of 15 bases. The CDR3 is CASSDDRTWETQYF. The CDR3 nucleotides read TGTGCCAGCAGTGACGATAGGACTTGGGAGACCCAGTACTTC.